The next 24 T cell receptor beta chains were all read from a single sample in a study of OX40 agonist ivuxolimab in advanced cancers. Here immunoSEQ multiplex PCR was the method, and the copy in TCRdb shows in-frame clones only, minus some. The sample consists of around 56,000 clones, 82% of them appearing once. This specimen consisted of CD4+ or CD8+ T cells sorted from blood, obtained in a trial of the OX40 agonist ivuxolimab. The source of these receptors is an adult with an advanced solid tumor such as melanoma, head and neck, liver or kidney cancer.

The CDR3 protein is CASSLDREVVNGYTF. The CDR3 nucleotides read TGTGCCAGCAGCTTAGACCGAGAGGTGGTTAACGGCTACACCTTC. This rearrangement joins TRBV7-2 to TRBJ1-2; D gene uncertain. The CDR3 is 15 amino acids. The V end was cut by 1 base, the J end by 8 bases, with 17 bases between. CDR1 is SGHTA, CDR2 FQGNSA, per germline.

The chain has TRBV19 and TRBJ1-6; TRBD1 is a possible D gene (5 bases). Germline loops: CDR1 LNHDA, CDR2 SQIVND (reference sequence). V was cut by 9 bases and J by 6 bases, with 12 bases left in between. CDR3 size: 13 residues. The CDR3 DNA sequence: TGTGCCAGCAAGGGACGGCCTAATTCACCCCTCCACTTT. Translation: CASKGRPNSPLHF.

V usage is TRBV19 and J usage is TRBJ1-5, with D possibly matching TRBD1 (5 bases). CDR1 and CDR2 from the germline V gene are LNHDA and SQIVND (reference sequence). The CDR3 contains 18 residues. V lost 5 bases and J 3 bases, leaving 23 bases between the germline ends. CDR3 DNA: TGTGCCAGTAGTTACGTCGGGCGGGTGGGGCGATACAATCAGCCCCAGCATTTT. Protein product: CASSYVGRVGRYNQPQHF.

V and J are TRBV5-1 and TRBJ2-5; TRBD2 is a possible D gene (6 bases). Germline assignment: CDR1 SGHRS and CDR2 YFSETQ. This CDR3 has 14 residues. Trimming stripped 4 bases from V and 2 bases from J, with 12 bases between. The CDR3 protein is CASSKAGPQETQYF. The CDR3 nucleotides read TGCGCCAGCAGCAAGGCGGGGCCACAAGAGACCCAGTACTTC.

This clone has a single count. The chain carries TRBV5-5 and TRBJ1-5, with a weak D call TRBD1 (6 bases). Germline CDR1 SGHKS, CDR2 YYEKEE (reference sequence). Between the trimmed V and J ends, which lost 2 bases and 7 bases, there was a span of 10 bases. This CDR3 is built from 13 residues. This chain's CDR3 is CASSFLDSQPQHF. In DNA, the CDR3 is TGTGCCAGCAGCTTCCTGGACAGCCAGCCCCAGCATTTT.

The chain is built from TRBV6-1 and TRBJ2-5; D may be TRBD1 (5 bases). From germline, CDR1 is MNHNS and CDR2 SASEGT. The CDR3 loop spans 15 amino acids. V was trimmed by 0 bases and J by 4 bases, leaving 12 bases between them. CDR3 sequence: CASSEAGQGRETQYF. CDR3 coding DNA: TGTGCCAGCAGTGAAGCGGGGCAGGGTCGAGAGACCCAGTACTTC.

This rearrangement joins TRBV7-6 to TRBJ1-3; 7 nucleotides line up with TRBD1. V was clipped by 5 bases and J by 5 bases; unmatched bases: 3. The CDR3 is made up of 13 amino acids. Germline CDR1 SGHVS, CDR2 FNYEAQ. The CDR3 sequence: CASSPGQRNTIYF. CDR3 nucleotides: TGTGCCAGCAGCCCGGGACAGCGAAACACCATATATTTT.

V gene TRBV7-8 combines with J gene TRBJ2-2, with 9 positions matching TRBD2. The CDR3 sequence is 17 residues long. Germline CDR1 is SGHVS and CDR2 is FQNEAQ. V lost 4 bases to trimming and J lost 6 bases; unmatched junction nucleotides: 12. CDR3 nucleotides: TGTGCCAGCAGCTACTCCTACCCCGGGACTAGCCCCGGGGAGCTGTTTTTT. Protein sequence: CASSYSYPGTSPGELFF.

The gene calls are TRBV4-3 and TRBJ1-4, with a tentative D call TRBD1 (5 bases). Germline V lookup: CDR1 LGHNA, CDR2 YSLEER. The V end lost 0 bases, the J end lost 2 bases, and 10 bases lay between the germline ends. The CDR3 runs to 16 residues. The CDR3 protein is CASSQDKGTTNEKLFF. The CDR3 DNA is TGCGCCAGCAGCCAAGATAAGGGGACGACTAATGAAAAACTGTTTTTT.

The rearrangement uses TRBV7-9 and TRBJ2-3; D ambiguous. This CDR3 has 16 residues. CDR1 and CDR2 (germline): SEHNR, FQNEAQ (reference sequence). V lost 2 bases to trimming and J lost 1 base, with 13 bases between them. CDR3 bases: TGTGCCAGCAGCTTACTTGTGGCCGGACGCACAGATACGCAGTATTTT. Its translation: CASSLLVAGRTDTQYF.

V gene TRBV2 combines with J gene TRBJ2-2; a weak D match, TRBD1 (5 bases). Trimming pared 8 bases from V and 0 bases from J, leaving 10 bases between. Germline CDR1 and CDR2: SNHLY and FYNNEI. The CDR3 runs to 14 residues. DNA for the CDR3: TGTGCCAGCTTGCTGGGGCCGAACACCGGGGAGCTGTTTTTT. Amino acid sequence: CASLLGPNTGELFF.

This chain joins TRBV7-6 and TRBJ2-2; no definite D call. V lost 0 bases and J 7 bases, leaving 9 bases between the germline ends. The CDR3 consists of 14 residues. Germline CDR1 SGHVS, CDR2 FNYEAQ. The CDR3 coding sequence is TGTGCCAGCAGCTTAGCGGGTCGAGGCGGGGAGCTGTTTTTT. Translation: CASSLAGRGGELFF.

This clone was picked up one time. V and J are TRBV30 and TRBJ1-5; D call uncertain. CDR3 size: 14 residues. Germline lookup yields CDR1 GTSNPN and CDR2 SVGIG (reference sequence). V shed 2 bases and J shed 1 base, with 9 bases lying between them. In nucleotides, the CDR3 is TGTGCCTGGAGTACTCAGGCGAGCAATCAGCCCCAGCATTTT. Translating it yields CAWSTQASNQPQHF.

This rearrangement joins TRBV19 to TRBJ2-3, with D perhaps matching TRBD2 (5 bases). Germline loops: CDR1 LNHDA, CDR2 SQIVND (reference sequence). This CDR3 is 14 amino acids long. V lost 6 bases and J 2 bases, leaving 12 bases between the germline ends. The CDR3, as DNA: TGTGCCAGTAGGGGCGGACTGGTCACAGATACGCAGTATTTT. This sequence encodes CASRGGLVTDTQYF. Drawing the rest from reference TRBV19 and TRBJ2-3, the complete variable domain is DGGITQSPKYLFRKEGQNVTLSCEQNLNHDAMYWYRQDPGQGLRLIYYSQIVNDFQKGDIAEGYSVSREKKESFPLTVTSAQKNPTAFYLCASRGGLVTDTQYFGPGTRLTVL.

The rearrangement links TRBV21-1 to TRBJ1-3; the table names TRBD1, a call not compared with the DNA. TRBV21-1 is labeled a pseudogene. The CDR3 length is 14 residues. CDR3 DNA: TGTGCCAGCAGCGGCCTGACAGCTCGGAACACCATATATTTT. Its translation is CASSGLTARNTIYF.

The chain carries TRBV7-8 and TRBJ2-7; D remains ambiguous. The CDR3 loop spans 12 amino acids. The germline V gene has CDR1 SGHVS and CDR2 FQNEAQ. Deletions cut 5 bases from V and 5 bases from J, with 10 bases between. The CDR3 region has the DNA TGTGCCAGCAGCCGCCCGGAGAACGAGCAGTACTTC. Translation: CASSRPENEQYF.

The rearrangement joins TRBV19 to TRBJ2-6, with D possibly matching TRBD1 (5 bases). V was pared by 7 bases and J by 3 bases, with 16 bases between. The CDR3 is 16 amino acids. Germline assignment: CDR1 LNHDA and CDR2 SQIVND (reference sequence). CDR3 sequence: CASKAGRSSGANVLTF. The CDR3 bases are TGTGCCAGTAAGGCAGGGCGTTCTAGTGGGGCCAACGTCCTGACTTTC. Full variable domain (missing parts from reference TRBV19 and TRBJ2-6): DGGITQSPKYLFRKEGQNVTLSCEQNLNHDAMYWYRQDPGQGLRLIYYSQIVNDFQKGDIAEGYSVSREKKESFPLTVTSAQKNPTAFYLCASKAGRSSGANVLTFGAGSRLTVL.

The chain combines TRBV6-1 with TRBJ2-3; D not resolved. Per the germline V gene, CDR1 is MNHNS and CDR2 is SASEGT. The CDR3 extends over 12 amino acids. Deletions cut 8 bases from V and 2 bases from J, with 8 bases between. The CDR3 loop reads CASGVDTDTQYF. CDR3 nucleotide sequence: TGTGCCAGCGGAGTAGACACAGATACGCAGTATTTT.

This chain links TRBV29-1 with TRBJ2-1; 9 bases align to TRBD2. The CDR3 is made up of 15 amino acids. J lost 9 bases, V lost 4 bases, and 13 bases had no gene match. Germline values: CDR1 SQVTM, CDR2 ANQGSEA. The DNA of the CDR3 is TGCAGCGTTGGTGTGTCGGGGACTAGCTATACTGAGCAGTTCTTC. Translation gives CSVGVSGTSYTEQFF.

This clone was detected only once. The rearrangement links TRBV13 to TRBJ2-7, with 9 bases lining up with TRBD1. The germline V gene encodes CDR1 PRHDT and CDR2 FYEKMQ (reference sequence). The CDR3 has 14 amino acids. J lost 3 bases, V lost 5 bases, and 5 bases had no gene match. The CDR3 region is CASSKGQGNYEQYF. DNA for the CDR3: TGTGCCAGCAGCAAGGGACAGGGTAACTACGAGCAGTACTTC.

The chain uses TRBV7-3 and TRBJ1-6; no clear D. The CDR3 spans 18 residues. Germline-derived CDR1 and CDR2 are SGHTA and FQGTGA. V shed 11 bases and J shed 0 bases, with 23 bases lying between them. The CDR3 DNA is TGTGCCGGCCAGACCAAAGTGACTCATAGCTCCTATAATTCACCCCTCCACTTT. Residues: CAGQTKVTHSSYNSPLHF.

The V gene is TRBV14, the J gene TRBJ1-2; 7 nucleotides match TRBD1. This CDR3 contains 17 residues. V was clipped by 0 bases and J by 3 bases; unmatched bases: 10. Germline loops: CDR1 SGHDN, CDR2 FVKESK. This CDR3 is CASSQDWRGGSYYGYTF. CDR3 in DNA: TGTGCCAGCAGCCAAGATTGGAGAGGGGGCTCGTACTATGGCTACACCTTC.

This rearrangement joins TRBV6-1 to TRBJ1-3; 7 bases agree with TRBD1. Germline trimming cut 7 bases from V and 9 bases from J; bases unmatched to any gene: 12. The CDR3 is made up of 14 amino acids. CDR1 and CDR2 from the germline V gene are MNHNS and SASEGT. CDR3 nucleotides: TGTGCCAGCATCCAAAGGGGAGCAGGGGGCACCATATATTTT. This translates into CASIQRGAGGTIYF.

Written as DNA, the CDR3 is TGTGCCAGCAGCCCCCGACGGCAGGGGGGCTCTAATGAAAAACTGTTTTTT. Residues: CASSPRRQGGSNEKLFF. This rearrangement joins TRBV11-3 to TRBJ1-4, with TRBD1 matching over 7 bases. The CDR3 has 17 residues. Germline CDR1 is SGHNT and CDR2 is YENEEA. V lost 5 bases and J lost 3; bases outside the gene matches: 12.